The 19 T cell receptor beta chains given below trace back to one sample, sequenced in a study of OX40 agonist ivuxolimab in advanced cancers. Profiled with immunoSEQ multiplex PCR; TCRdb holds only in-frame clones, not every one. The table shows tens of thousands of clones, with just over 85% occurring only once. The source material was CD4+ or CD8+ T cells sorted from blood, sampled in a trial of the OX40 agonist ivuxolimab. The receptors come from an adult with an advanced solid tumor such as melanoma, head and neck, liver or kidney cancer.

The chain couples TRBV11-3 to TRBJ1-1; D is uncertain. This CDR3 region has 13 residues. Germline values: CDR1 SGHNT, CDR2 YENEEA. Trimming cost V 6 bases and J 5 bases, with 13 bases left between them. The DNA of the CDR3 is TGTGCCAGCAGTTCTTATAGGGAAACTGAAGCTTTCTTT. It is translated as CASSSYRETEAFF.

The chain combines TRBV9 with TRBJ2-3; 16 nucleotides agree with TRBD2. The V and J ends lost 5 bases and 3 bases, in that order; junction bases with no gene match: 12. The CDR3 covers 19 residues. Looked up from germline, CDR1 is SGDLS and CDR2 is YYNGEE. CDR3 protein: CASRPPGTSGGAGTDTQYF. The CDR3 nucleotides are TGTGCCAGCAGACCTCCCGGGACTAGCGGGGGGGCGGGGACAGATACGCAGTATTTT.

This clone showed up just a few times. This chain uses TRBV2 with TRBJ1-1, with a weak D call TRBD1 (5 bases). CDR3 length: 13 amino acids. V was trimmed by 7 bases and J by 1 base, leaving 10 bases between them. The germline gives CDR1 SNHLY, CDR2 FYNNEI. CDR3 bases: TGTGCCAGCACCCAAAGGGGGAACACTGAAGCTTTCTTT. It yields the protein CASTQRGNTEAFF.

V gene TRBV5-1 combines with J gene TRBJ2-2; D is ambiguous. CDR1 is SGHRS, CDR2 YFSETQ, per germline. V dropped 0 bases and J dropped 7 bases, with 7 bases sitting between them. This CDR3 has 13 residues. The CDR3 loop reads CASSLAISGELFF. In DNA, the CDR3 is TGCGCCAGCAGCTTGGCAATAAGCGGGGAGCTGTTTTTT.

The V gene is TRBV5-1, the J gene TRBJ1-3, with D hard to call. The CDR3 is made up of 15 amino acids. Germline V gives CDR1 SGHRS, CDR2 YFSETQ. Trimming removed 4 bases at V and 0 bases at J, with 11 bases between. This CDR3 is CASSGDGFSGNTIYF. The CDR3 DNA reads TGCGCCAGCAGCGGTGACGGATTCTCTGGAAACACCATATATTTT.

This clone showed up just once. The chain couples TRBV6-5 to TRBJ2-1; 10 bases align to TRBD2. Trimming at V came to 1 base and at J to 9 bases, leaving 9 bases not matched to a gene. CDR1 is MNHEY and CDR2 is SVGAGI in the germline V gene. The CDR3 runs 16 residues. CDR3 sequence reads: CASSYLRLAGVAEQFF. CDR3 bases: TGTGCCAGCAGTTACTTAAGGCTAGCGGGAGTTGCTGAGCAGTTCTTC.

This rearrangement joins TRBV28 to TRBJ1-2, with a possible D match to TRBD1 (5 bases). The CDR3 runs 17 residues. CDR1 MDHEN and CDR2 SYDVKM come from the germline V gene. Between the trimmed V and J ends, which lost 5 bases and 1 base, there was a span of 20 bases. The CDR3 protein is CASSPESGWGGNYGYTF. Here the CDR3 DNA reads TGTGCCAGCAGTCCGGAATCAGGGTGGGGGGGTAACTATGGCTACACCTTC.

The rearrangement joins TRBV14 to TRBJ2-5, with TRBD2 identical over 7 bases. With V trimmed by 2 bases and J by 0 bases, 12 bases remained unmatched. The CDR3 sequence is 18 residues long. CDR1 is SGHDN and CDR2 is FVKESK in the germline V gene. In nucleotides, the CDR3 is TGTGCCAGCAGCCAAAGGGGAGGGCAGGCCGGCTACCAAGAGACCCAGTACTTC. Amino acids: CASSQRGGQAGYQETQYF.

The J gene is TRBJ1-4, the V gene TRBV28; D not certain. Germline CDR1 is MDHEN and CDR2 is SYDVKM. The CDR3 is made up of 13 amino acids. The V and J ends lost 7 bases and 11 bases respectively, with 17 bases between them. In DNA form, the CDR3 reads TGTGCCAGCACCCCCTCACCAACGAAGAAACTGTTTTTT. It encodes CASTPSPTKKLFF.

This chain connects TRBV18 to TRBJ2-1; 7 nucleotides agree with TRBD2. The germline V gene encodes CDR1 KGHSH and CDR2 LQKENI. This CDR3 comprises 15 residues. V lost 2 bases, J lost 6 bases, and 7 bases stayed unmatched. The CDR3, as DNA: TGTGCCAGCTCACCAAGGGCTGGCGGGGGCAATGAGCAGTTCTTC. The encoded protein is CASSPRAGGGNEQFF.

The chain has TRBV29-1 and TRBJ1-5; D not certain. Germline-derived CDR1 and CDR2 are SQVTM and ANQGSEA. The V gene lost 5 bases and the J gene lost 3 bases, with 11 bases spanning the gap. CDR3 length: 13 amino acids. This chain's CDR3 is CSVQNSNNQPQHF. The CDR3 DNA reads TGCAGCGTTCAGAACAGCAACAATCAGCCCCAGCATTTT.

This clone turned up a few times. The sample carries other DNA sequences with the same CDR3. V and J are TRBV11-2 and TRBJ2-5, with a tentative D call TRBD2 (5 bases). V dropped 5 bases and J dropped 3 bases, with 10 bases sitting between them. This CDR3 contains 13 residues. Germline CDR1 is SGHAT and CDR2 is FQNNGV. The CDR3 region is CASSLGEKETQYF. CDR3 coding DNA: TGTGCCAGCAGCCTCGGGGAAAAAGAGACCCAGTACTTC.

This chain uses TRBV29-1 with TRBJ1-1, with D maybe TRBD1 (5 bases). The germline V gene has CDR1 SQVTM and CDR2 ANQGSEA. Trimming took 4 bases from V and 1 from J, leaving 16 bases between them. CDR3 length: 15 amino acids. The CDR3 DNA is TGCAGCGTTGGAATTCCGGGGGGAAGGAACACTGAAGCTTTCTTT. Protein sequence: CSVGIPGGRNTEAFF.

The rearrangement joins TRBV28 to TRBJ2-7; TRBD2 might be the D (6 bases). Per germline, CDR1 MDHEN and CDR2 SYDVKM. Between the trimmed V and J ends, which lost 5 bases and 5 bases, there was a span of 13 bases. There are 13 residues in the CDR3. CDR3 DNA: TGTGCCAGCAGTCTAACTTGGAGGGACGAGCAGTACTTC. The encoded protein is CASSLTWRDEQYF.

The CDR3 spells CASSMGEGEYGYTF. CDR3 nucleotide sequence: TGTGCCAGTAGTATGGGTGAGGGTGAATACGGCTACACCTTC. This chain joins TRBV19 and TRBJ1-2; D unclear. The CDR3 totals 14 residues. The germline gives CDR1 LNHDA, CDR2 SQIVND (reference sequence). The V and J ends lost 3 bases and 8 bases respectively, with 16 bases between them.

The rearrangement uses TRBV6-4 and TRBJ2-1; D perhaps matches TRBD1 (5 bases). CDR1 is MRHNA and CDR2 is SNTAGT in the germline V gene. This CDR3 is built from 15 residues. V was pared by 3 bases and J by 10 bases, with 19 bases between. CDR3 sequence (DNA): TGTGCCAGCAGTGAGGGGCCCAGTGCTGTCGGGGAGCAGTTCTTC. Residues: CASSEGPSAVGEQFF.

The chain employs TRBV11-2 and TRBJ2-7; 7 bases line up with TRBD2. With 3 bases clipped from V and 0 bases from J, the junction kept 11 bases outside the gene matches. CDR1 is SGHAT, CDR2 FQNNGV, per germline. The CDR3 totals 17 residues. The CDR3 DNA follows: TGTGCCAGCAGCTTTAATCGTGGCGGGACTACCTCCTACGAGCAGTACTTC. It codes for CASSFNRGGTTSYEQYF.

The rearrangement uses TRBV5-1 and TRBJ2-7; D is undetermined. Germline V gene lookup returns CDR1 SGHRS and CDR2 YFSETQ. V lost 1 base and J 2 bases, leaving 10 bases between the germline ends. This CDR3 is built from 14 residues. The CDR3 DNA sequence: TGCGCCAGCAGCTTGAGGTCTCTCCCCTACGAGCAGTACTTC. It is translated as CASSLRSLPYEQYF.

The CDR3 spells CASSGTGAGANVLTF. The CDR3 DNA reads as TGTGCCAGCAGTGGAACGGGGGCTGGGGCCAACGTCCTGACTTTC. This chain uses TRBV2 with TRBJ2-6, with D possibly matching TRBD2 (6 bases). Germline-derived CDR1 and CDR2 are SNHLY and FYNNEI. V was shortened by 4 bases and J by 2 bases, with 9 bases between the two germline ends. The length of the CDR3 is 15 residues.